These T cell receptor beta chains were read from a single sample in a study of neurological immune-mediated disorders. One entry per CDR3 protein, called by TCRdb with MiXCR from the 5' RACE reads. The repertoire holds around 42,000 distinct CDR3 sequences, with approximately 15% as singletons. Sequencing was done on a sample of PBMCs. The receptors originated from a young man in good health. Both conserved end residues are part of each CDR3. A D gene is named only where the DNA matches it firmly. Only some rows state a clone size, as once, few, many or a class for expanded clones.

.	TRBV28	TRBD2	TRBJ2-3	TGTGCCAGCAGCCCCTATCTAGCGGGATTGTCAGATACGCAGTATTTT	CASSPYLAGLSDTQYF
many	TRBV7-3	.	TRBJ1-3	TGTGCCAGCAGCCAGGGGACCGGACACTCTGGAAACACCATATATTTT	CASSQGTGHSGNTIYF
few	TRBV7-8	.	TRBJ2-7	TGTGCCAGCAGTCAGATGGCCGAGCAGTACTTC	CASSQMAEQYF
many	TRBV28	.	TRBJ2-1	TGTGCCAGCACAATGGACAGCGATGAGCAGTTCTTC	CASTMDSDEQFF
many	TRBV7-2	.	TRBJ2-7	TGTGCCAGCAGCTCCCGCAACTCCTACGAGCAGTACTTC	CASSSRNSYEQYF
many	TRBV18	.	TRBJ2-5	TGTGCCAGCTCACCGCGGCCGCAGGAGACCCAGTACTTC	CASSPRPQETQYF
many	TRBV5-1	TRBD1	TRBJ1-5	TGCGCCAGCAGCTTGGCCCCTCAGGGGGCATTGGAGCCCCAGCATTTT	CASSLAPQGALEPQHF
medium-sized	TRBV9	.	TRBJ2-2	TGTGCCAGCAGCGAGGGTAATTGGAACACCGGGGAGCTGTTTTTT	CASSEGNWNTGELFF
many	TRBV12-3/TRBV12-4	TRBD2	TRBJ2-5	TGTGCCAGCAGTTTGGGAGGGATGGAGGAGACCCAGTACTTC	CASSLGGMEETQYF
many	TRBV2	.	TRBJ2-1	TGTGCCAGCAGTGAAGCGCTGGGAAATGAGCAGTTCTTC	CASSEALGNEQFF
many	TRBV28	.	TRBJ1-3	TGTGCCAGCAGTTTGGGGTTCTCTGGAAACACCATATATTTT	CASSLGFSGNTIYF
.	TRBV18	.	TRBJ1-2	TGTGTCAGCTCCCCCTCGACGGGAGGGTCTTTTAGTGGCTACACCTTC	CVSSPSTGGSFSGYTF
many	TRBV27	.	TRBJ2-7	TGTGCCAGCAGTTTCGCTCCGGGGTACTACGAGCAGTACTTC	CASSFAPGYYEQYF
few	TRBV3-1	TRBD2	TRBJ2-1	TGTGCCAGCAGCCAAGAGGGCGGGAGTCTGTACAATGAGCAGTTCTTC	CASSQEGGSLYNEQFF
many	TRBV5-6	TRBD1	TRBJ2-7	TGTGCCAGCAGCACGGGACAGCGGTCGCAGTACTTC	CASSTGQRSQYF
many	TRBV20-1	TRBD2	TRBJ2-3	TGCAGTGCTCGTGGACTAGCGGGAAGAACTAGCACAGATACGCAGTATTTT	CSARGLAGRTSTDTQYF
many	TRBV12-3/TRBV12-4	TRBD1	TRBJ1-4	TGTGCCAGCAGCGGGATTACAGGGGCCAGAAACCCTGCAACTAATGAAAAACTGTTTTTT	CASSGITGARNPATNEKLFF
.	TRBV7-8	.	TRBJ2-2	TGTGCCAGCAGCTTACGTTTTGTGGGTGGGGACACCGGGGAGCTGTTTTTT	CASSLRFVGGDTGELFF
many	TRBV5-1	.	TRBJ2-2	TGCGCCAGCAGCTTGGTAGGCGGGGAGCTGTTTTTT	CASSLVGGELFF